Shown below are 31 T cell receptor beta chains from a single sample sequenced in a study of cytomegalovirus exposure and HLA in healthy donors. Primers for the PCR totalled 60 Vbeta and 13 Jbeta. TCRdb's copy holds only in-frame clones and misses some; the assay was immunoSEQ multiplex PCR. This table has about 180,000 clones, 82% appearing once. The specimen was PBMCs. All receptors come from a man between 35 and 55 years old in good health and CMV-seronegative.

This clone was picked up a small number of times. The chain has TRBV11-2 and TRBJ2-3, with 7 bases fitting TRBD1. From germline, CDR1 is SGHAT and CDR2 FQNNGV. V dropped 5 bases and J dropped 2; count of bases not matched to a gene: 7. The CDR3 runs 15 residues. The CDR3 nucleotides are TGTGCCAGCAGCGCGACAGGGCTATACACAGATACGCAGTATTTT. This codes for CASSATGLYTDTQYF.

J is TRBJ2-2 and V is TRBV9; 8 nucleotides match TRBD2. V shed 5 bases, J shed 5 bases, and the junction held 5 bases outside the gene matches. The CDR3 extends over 14 amino acids. Germline V gene sequence: CDR1 SGDLS, CDR2 YYNGEE. CDR3 sequence reads: CASRPGLGTGELFF. As DNA, the CDR3 is TGTGCCAGCAGACCGGGACTAGGGACCGGGGAGCTGTTTTTT.

CDR3 DNA sequence: TGCGCCAGCAGCCCGGGGGGAACGGTAGAGACCCAGTACTTC. It is translated as CASSPGGTVETQYF. The chain recombines TRBV5-1 with TRBJ2-5; 7 positions match TRBD2. Germline CDR1 is SGHRS and CDR2 is YFSETQ. CDR3 length equals 14 residues. Unmatched junction bases numbered 7, after V lost 4 bases and J lost 4 bases.

The chain has TRBV27 and TRBJ2-7; TRBD2 matches 8 bases. The CDR3 is 16 amino acids. The germline gives CDR1 MNHEY, CDR2 SMNVEV (reference sequence). Unmatched junction bases numbered 10, after V lost 3 bases and J lost 3 bases. The DNA of the CDR3 is TGTGCCAGCAGTTTTAGCGGGACGGTATCATTCTACGAGCAGTACTTC. Translated, it gives CASSFSGTVSFYEQYF.

The gene calls are TRBV27 and TRBJ2-3, with TRBD2 matching over 11 bases. This CDR3 is 17 amino acids long. V lost 3 bases to trimming and J lost 0 bases; unmatched junction nucleotides: 5. CDR1 MNHEY and CDR2 SMNVEV come from the germline V gene (reference sequence). CDR3 sequence reads: CASSFTSGGSSTDTQYF. CDR3 bases: TGTGCCAGCAGTTTTACTAGCGGGGGAAGTAGCACAGATACGCAGTATTTT.

The chain couples TRBV30 to TRBJ1-3; 12 bases align to TRBD1. This CDR3 comprises 17 residues. Trimming took 2 bases from V and 5 from J; bases not matched to a gene: 10. The germline V gene has CDR1 GTSNPN and CDR2 SVGIG (reference sequence). The CDR3 is CAWSLPGQGARRNTIYF. The CDR3 DNA reads as TGTGCCTGGAGTCTACCGGGACAGGGGGCGCGAAGAAACACCATATATTTT.

CDR3 region: CASSLFQATQETQYF. CDR3 sequence (DNA): TGTGCCAGCAGCTTATTTCAGGCTACCCAAGAGACCCAGTACTTC. The rearrangement links TRBV7-8 to TRBJ2-5; D unclear. The CDR3 contains 15 residues. Per germline, CDR1 SGHVS and CDR2 FQNEAQ. V dropped 2 bases and J dropped 1 base, with 11 bases sitting between them.

The V gene is TRBV30, the J gene TRBJ1-4; no definite D call. The germline V gene encodes CDR1 GTSNPN and CDR2 SVGIG (reference sequence). The CDR3 contains 16 residues. Trimming removed 3 bases at V and 8 bases at J, with 22 bases between. The CDR3 coding sequence is TGTGCCTGGAGGAAGCGCCGCTTCGATCCCGACGAAAAACTGTTTTTT. This sequence encodes CAWRKRRFDPDEKLFF.

The gene calls are TRBV7-2 and TRBJ2-4, with TRBD2 matching over 16 bases. Germline V gives CDR1 SGHTA, CDR2 FQGNSA. V shed 4 bases and J 9 bases; nucleotides not matched to a gene: 9. This CDR3 has 17 amino acids. DNA of the CDR3: TGTGCCAGCAGCTCCGGGACTAGCGGGGGGGGCGCGGGCATTCAGTACTTC. Its translation: CASSSGTSGGGAGIQYF.

The chain links TRBV7-3 to TRBJ2-7; possibly TRBD1 for D (6 bases). Germline loops: CDR1 SGHTA, CDR2 FQGTGA. This CDR3 spans 14 amino acids. Trimming pared 2 bases from V and 0 bases from J, leaving 8 bases between. This CDR3 reads CASSLQQGSYEQYF. In DNA, the CDR3 is TGTGCCAGCAGCTTACAACAGGGCTCCTACGAGCAGTACTTC.

The chain combines TRBV27 with TRBJ2-7; possibly TRBD1 for D (6 bases). Per the germline V gene, CDR1 is MNHEY and CDR2 is SMNVEV (reference sequence). V was cut by 0 bases and J by 0 bases, with 6 bases left in between. This CDR3 region has 14 residues. The CDR3 region is CASSLSDSSYEQYF. CDR3 sequence (DNA): TGTGCCAGCAGTTTATCGGACAGCTCCTACGAGCAGTACTTC.

The genes are TRBV7-9 and TRBJ1-1; unclear D gene. V lost 2 bases, J lost 1 base, and 14 bases lay in between. Germline lookup yields CDR1 SEHNR and CDR2 FQNEAQ (reference sequence). CDR3 length: 16 amino acids. The CDR3 DNA is TGTGCCAGCAGCTTATCACTACTCAAAGAGAACACTGAAGCTTTCTTT. Amino acids: CASSLSLLKENTEAFF.

The chain links TRBV29-1 to TRBJ2-5; 13 bases line up with TRBD2. Trimming removed 3 bases from V and 7 bases from J; junction bases left unmatched: 8. The CDR3 has 15 residues. Germline lookup yields CDR1 SQVTM and CDR2 ANQGSEA. CDR3 bases: TGCAGCGTTGAGACTAGCGGGAGGCTGTTTGGGACCCAGTACTTC. This sequence encodes CSVETSGRLFGTQYF.

The chain recombines TRBV29-1 with TRBJ2-2, with 9 bases that match TRBD2. The CDR3 is 13 amino acids. V lost 2 bases to trimming and J lost 9 bases; unmatched junction nucleotides: 4. CDR1 and CDR2 (germline): SQVTM, ANQGSEA. The CDR3 nucleotides are TGCAGCGTTGAACTAGCGGGACTCCGGGAGCTGTTTTTT. This translates into CSVELAGLRELFF.

This clone was seen only a few times. This chain links TRBV28 with TRBJ1-2; possibly TRBD1 for D (5 bases). Germline V lookup: CDR1 MDHEN, CDR2 SYDVKM. This CDR3 is built from 15 residues. V was pared by 2 bases and J by 8 bases, with 18 bases between. Written as DNA, the CDR3 is TGTGCCAGCAGTTTAGTTTTCGGGCGGAGGGACGGCTACACCTTC. Encoded protein: CASSLVFGRRDGYTF.

CDR3 DNA: TGTGCCAGCAGCTTAGTACAGGGTAACTATGGCTACACCTTC. This encodes CASSLVQGNYGYTF. The chain is built from TRBV7-8 and TRBJ1-2; D is possibly TRBD1 (6 bases). Trimming shortened V by 1 base and J by 1 base, and 7 bases separated the two germline ends. Germline loops: CDR1 SGHVS, CDR2 FQNEAQ. The CDR3 spans 14 residues.

As to this clone: The germline gene is not matched at one end of the junction; a read error may be the cause. The J gene is TRBJ2-2, the V gene TRBV7-9; maybe TRBD2 (5 bases). The CDR3 is 16 residues long. CDR1 SEHNR and CDR2 FQNEAQ come from the germline V gene (reference sequence). This chain's CDR3 is CSSSLGRTPNAGELFF. CDR3 bases: TGTTCCAGCAGCTTAGGTCGGACTCCAAACGCCGGGGAGCTGTTTTTT.

CDR3 region: CASSLRPGSTDTQYF. CDR3 DNA: TGTGCCAGCAGCTTGCGGCCGGGGAGCACAGATACGCAGTATTTT. The rearrangement joins TRBV5-4 to TRBJ2-3, with D possibly being TRBD2 (5 bases). V lost 1 base and J 0 bases, leaving 9 bases between the germline ends. This CDR3 is built from 15 residues. Germline V CDR1 and CDR2: SGHNT, YYREEE (reference sequence).

In its sample, this clone was seen once. This rearrangement joins TRBV19 to TRBJ1-1, with D perhaps TRBD1 (6 bases). V lost 7 bases and J 4 bases, leaving 13 bases between the germline ends. The germline V gene has CDR1 LNHDA and CDR2 SQIVND (reference sequence). The CDR3 extends over 13 amino acids. CDR3 sequence (DNA): TGTGCCAGTACTCAGGGGTTTCGCACTGAAGCTTTCTTT. Its translation is CASTQGFRTEAFF. Looking up the rest from reference TRBV19 and TRBJ1-1 gives the full variable domain: DGGITQSPKYLFRKEGQNVTLSCEQNLNHDAMYWYRQDPGQGLRLIYYSQIVNDFQKGDIAEGYSVSREKKESFPLTVTSAQKNPTAFYLCASTQGFRTEAFFGQGTRLTVV.

V gene TRBV2 combines with J gene TRBJ2-6; 10 bases fit TRBD1. Germline V gene sequence: CDR1 SNHLY, CDR2 FYNNEI. Unmatched junction bases numbered 6, after V lost 4 bases and J lost 3 bases. CDR3 size: 17 residues. As DNA, the CDR3 is TGTGCCAGCAGTGTTTCGGGACAGGGGTATGGGGCCAACGTCCTGACTTTC. Protein product: CASSVSGQGYGANVLTF.

This clone was observed a single time. The CDR3 DNA follows: TGCAGCGTTGAACGGGGGAACTATGGCTACACCTTC. Protein sequence: CSVERGNYGYTF. The rearrangement links TRBV29-1 to TRBJ1-2; TRBD1 is a possible D gene (5 bases). V was trimmed by 2 bases and J by 2 bases, leaving 6 bases between them. The CDR3 has 12 residues. Germline V lookup: CDR1 SQVTM, CDR2 ANQGSEA.

Concerning this clone itself: Other DNA sequences in the sample encode the same CDR3. This sequence joins TRBV5-1 and TRBJ2-3; 12 nucleotides align to TRBD2. Germline V lookup: CDR1 SGHRS, CDR2 YFSETQ. Unmatched junction bases numbered 5, after V lost 0 bases and J lost 6 bases. The CDR3 spans 16 residues. The DNA for the CDR3 is TGCGCCAGCAGCTTGGGACTAGCGGGGGAATTGGATACGCAGTATTTT. Amino acids: CASSLGLAGELDTQYF.

The chain recombines TRBV4-3 with TRBJ2-1; 10 nucleotides agree with TRBD2. This CDR3 has 16 amino acids. Germline V gives CDR1 LGHNA, CDR2 YSLEER. J was trimmed by 10 bases and V by 0 bases; bases with no gene match: 9. The CDR3 DNA sequence: TGCGCCAGCAGCCAAGATCGAGGACTAGCGGCCACGGAGCAGTTCTTC. Its translation: CASSQDRGLAATEQFF.

This chain connects TRBV28 to TRBJ1-3; 8 nucleotides agree with TRBD1. Germline CDR1 reads MDHEN; CDR2 reads SYDVKM. The CDR3 is 16 residues long. Trimming took 6 bases from V and 0 from J; bases not matched to a gene: 7. The CDR3 loop is CASSLQGVVSGNTIYF. Written as DNA, the CDR3 is TGTGCCAGCAGCCTACAGGGGGTGGTCTCTGGAAACACCATATATTTT. The full variable domain, with the rest looked up from reference TRBV28 and TRBJ1-3, is DVKVTQSSRYLVKRTGEKVFLECVQDMDHENMFWYRQDPGLGLRLIYFSYDVKMKEKGDIPEGYSVSREKKERFSLILESASTNQTSMYLCASSLQGVVSGNTIYFGEGSWLTVV.

This clone was picked up one time. This chain joins TRBV29-1 and TRBJ2-3; 8 bases fit TRBD1. Germline-derived CDR1 and CDR2 are SQVTM and ANQGSEA. V lost 2 bases and J lost 6; bases outside the gene matches: 13. This CDR3 is 16 amino acids long. The CDR3 is CSVEKGGQGSGDTQYF. DNA for the CDR3: TGCAGCGTTGAAAAAGGAGGACAGGGTTCCGGGGATACGCAGTATTTT.

The chain has TRBV30 and TRBJ2-3; 10 nucleotides line up with TRBD2. The CDR3 loop spans 15 amino acids. The V segment lost 5 bases and the J segment 5 bases; nucleotides outside the gene matches: 10. The germline CDR1 and CDR2 sequences are GTSNPN and SVGIG (reference sequence). The CDR3 nucleotides are TGTGCCTGGGACATAGCGGGAGGAGCAATAGATACGCAGTATTTT. Its translation is CAWDIAGGAIDTQYF.

The genes are TRBV10-2 and TRBJ2-2; a weak D match, TRBD2 (6 bases). This CDR3 is 15 amino acids long. From germline, CDR1 is WSHSY and CDR2 SAAADI. V was trimmed by 1 base and J by 1 base, leaving 7 bases between them. CDR3 sequence reads: CASSEFSGNTGELFF. Here the CDR3 DNA reads TGCGCCAGCAGTGAGTTTAGCGGGAACACCGGGGAGCTGTTTTTT.

The chain joins TRBV6-5 to TRBJ1-2, with D possibly TRBD1 on 6 matching bases. Between the trimmed V and J ends, which lost 6 bases and 0 bases, there was a span of 14 bases. This CDR3 is 15 amino acids long. The germline V gene encodes CDR1 MNHEY and CDR2 SVGAGI. CDR3 in DNA: TGTGCCAGCAGACTAACAGGGCGGACTAACTATGGCTACACCTTC. This codes for CASRLTGRTNYGYTF.

V and J are TRBV5-1 and TRBJ1-1, with D possibly TRBD1 on 5 matching bases. The CDR3 has 15 residues. The germline V and J ends were trimmed by 2 bases and 6 bases, with 17 bases remaining between them. CDR1 is SGHRS, CDR2 YFSETQ, per germline. CDR3 residues: CASSFLRGTGAEAFF. As DNA, the CDR3 is TGCGCCAGCAGCTTTTTGAGAGGGACGGGGGCTGAAGCTTTCTTT.

The V call is TRBV4-3, the J call TRBJ2-1; D perhaps matches TRBD2 (6 bases). The CDR3 extends over 14 amino acids. The V and J ends lost 4 bases and 5 bases respectively, with 12 bases between them. Germline V lookup: CDR1 LGHNA, CDR2 YSLEER. In nucleotides, the CDR3 is TGCGCCAGCAGCCGGAGGGAGGTCAACAATGAGCAGTTCTTC. It is translated as CASSRREVNNEQFF.

This chain links TRBV5-1 with TRBJ1-6; D uncertain. The CDR3 runs 15 residues. The germline V gene has CDR1 SGHRS and CDR2 YFSETQ. V was trimmed by 2 bases and J by 5 bases, leaving 11 bases between them. CDR3 loop: CASSLLGQNNSPLHF. CDR3 in DNA: TGCGCCAGCAGCTTACTAGGTCAGAATAATTCACCCCTCCACTTT. Full variable domain (remainder filled in from reference TRBV5-1 and TRBJ1-6): KAGVTQTPRYLIKTRGQQVTLSCSPISGHRSVSWYQQTPGQGLQFLFEYFSETQRNKGNFPGRFSGRQFSNSRSEMNVSTLELGDSALYLCASSLLGQNNSPLHFGNGTRLTVT.